This T cell receptor beta chain emerged from a study of shared clonotypes between healthy human individuals. Findings and caveats of the study: Sharing of clonotypes among donors was expected to vary with sequencing depth.

This clone has a single count. Its target is not known. Data came from immunoSEQ multiplex PCR; TCRdb stores just in-frame clones and leaves some out. The sample has some 650,000 clones; roughly 97% are singletons. This CDR3 spans 13 amino acids. V trimming: 5 bases; J trimming: 8 bases; junction bases outside the gene matches: 6. Germline-derived CDR1 and CDR2 are MDHEN and SYDVKM. The source material was naive CD4+ T cells sorted from blood. Subset: CD45RA+ positively selected. The chain combines TRBV28 with TRBJ2-1; 7 bases match TRBD1. The clonotype originates from a woman aged 25 to 39 in good health. CDR3 region: CASSPTGVHEQFF. The CDR3 DNA follows: TGTGCCAGCAGTCCCACAGGGGTCCATGAGCAGTTCTTC.